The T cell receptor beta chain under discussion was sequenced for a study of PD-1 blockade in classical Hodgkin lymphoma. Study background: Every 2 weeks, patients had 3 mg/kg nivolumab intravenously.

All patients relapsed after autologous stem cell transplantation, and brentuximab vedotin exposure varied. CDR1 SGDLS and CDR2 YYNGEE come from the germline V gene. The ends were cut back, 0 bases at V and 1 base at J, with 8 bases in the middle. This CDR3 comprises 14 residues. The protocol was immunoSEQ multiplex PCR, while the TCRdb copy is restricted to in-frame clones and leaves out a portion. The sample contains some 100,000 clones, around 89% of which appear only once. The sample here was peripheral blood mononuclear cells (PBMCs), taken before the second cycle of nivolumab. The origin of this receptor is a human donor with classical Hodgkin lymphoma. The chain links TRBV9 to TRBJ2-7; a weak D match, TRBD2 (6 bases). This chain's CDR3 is CASSVGGESYEQYF. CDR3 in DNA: TGTGCCAGCAGCGTAGGGGGGGAATCCTACGAGCAGTACTTC.